This T cell receptor (beta chain) comes out of a study of technical replicates of blood from a handful of donors. Germline CDR1 is MNHEY and CDR2 is SVGAGI. V lost 6 bases, J lost 4 bases, and 5 bases stayed unmatched. The CDR3 covers 15 residues. Repertoires were generated with immunoSEQ multiplex PCR, while TCRdb's copy carries only in-frame clones and drops some. The data contain some 54,000 clones, 90% to 95% of them singletons. With regard to this clone: Other DNA sequences in the same sample also yield this CDR3.

The origin of this receptor is a human donor in good health. Some clones in this sample may be carry-over from other donors' samples. This chain connects TRBV6-5 to TRBJ2-1; TRBD2 agrees at 11 bases. Source material: PBMCs. In DNA form, the CDR3 reads TGTGCCAGCAGGCCCGGGACTAGCGGATACAATGAGCAGTTCTTC. This encodes CASRPGTSGYNEQFF.